This entry lists 7 T cell receptor beta chains sequenced from one sample in a study of T cells in Graves' hyperthyroidism and ophthalmopathy. From RNA transcripts, TCR beta CDR3 regions were amplified. Initially, a first-round RT-PCR of the TCR CDR3 employed the HTBI primer set. MiXCR was run by TCRdb on the multiplex PCR reads, yielding one entry per CDR3 protein. The sample yields roughly 570,000 distinct CDR3 sequences, 46% seen once. Specimen: peripheral blood or thyroid tissue (not recorded which). The receptors shown here come from an adult woman with Graves' disease, either hyperthyroidism or ophthalmopathy (not recorded which).

Turning to this clonotype: The junction shows a germline mismatch at one end, possibly a read error. V and J are TRBV10-2 and TRBJ1-5; no clear D. The germline gives CDR1 WSHSY, CDR2 SAAADI. The CDR3 runs 16 residues. This chain's CDR3 is CASSEAPSGSNQPQHF. DNA of the CDR3: TGTGCCAGCAGTGAAGCGCCATCCGGGAGCAATCAGCCCCAGCATTTT.

V usage is TRBV20-1 and J usage is TRBJ1-4, with a possible D match to TRBD1 (5 bases). The V end lost 1 base, the J end lost 4 bases, and 7 bases lay between the germline ends. The germline CDR1 and CDR2 sequences are DFQATT and SNEGSKA (reference sequence). The length of the CDR3 is 13 residues. CDR3 nucleotide sequence: TGCAGTGCTAGAGGACAGAATAATGAAAAACTGTTTTTT. Protein product: CSARGQNNEKLFF.

This chain links TRBV20-1 with TRBJ1-5; D is perhaps TRBD1 (5 bases). Trimming removed 4 bases from V and 4 bases from J, with 20 bases in between. The CDR3 extends over 16 amino acids. Per germline, CDR1 DFQATT and CDR2 SNEGSKA (reference sequence). The CDR3 reads CSAIRGGAPGNQPQHF. In DNA form, the CDR3 reads TGCAGTGCTATTAGGGGTGGGGCACCAGGGAATCAGCCCCAGCATTTT.

This clonotype was recorded many times. This chain uses TRBV12-3 or TRBV12-4 with TRBJ1-1; D gene unclear. Trimming took off 7 bases at V and 1 base at J, with 16 bases between the two ends. The CDR3 loop spans 15 amino acids. CDR3 region: CASTEAVRRNTEAFF. CDR3 DNA sequence: TGTGCCAGCACCGAGGCCGTCCGAAGGAACACTGAAGCTTTCTTT.

The genes are TRBV7-9 and TRBJ2-7; tentatively, D is TRBD1 (5 bases). V was trimmed by 4 bases and J by 3 bases, leaving 10 bases between them. From germline, CDR1 is SEHNR and CDR2 FQNEAQ (reference sequence). The CDR3 covers 13 residues. CDR3 sequence: CASSSSQGYEQYF. CDR3 sequence (DNA): TGTGCCAGCAGCTCCTCCCAGGGCTACGAGCAGTACTTC.

This clonotype was counted a single time. The chain joins TRBV29-1 to TRBJ2-7; D is possibly TRBD2 (7 bases). V lost 6 bases, J lost 2 bases, and 11 bases lay in between. There are 12 residues in the CDR3. The V gene's germline CDR1 is SQVTM and CDR2 ANQGSEA. CDR3 nucleotide sequence: TGCAGCGTGAGGGGGGGAACCTACGAGCAGTACTTC. Residues: CSVRGGTYEQYF.

This clonotype was seen just once. This chain uses TRBV4-1 with TRBJ1-4, with D tentatively TRBD1 (6 bases). The CDR3 consists of 13 residues. The V end was cut by 4 bases, the J end by 5 bases, with 8 bases between. Germline V gene lookup returns CDR1 MGHRA and CDR2 YSYEKL. The CDR3 nucleotides are TGCGCCAGCAGCCGAGACAGGAATGAAAAACTGTTTTTT. Translating gives CASSRDRNEKLFF.